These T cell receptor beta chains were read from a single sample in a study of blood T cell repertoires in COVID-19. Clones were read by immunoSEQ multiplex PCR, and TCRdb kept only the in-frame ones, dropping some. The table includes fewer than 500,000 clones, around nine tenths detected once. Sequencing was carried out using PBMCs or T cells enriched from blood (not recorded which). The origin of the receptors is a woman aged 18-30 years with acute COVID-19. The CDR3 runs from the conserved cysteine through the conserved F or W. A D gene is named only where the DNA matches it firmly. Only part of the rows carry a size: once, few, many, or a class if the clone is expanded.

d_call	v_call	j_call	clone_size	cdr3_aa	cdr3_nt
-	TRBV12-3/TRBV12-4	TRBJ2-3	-	CASSLAGGDTQYF	TGTGCCAGCAGTTTAGCGGGAGGAGATACGCAGTATTTT
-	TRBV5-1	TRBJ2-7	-	CASSPTGLAYEQYF	TGCGCCAGCAGCCCGACAGGACTTGCCTACGAGCAGTACTTC
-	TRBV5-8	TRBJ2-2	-	CASSLGVVNTGELFF	TGTGCCAGCAGCTTGGGAGTAGTTAACACCGGGGAGCTGTTTTTT
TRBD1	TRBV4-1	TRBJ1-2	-	CASSPPDRGIYGYTF	TGCGCCAGCAGCCCTCCGGACAGGGGAATCTATGGCTACACCTTC
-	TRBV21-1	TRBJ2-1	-	CASSKAPDCDNEQFF	TGTGCCAGCAGCAAAGCGCCGGACTGTGACAATGAGCAGTTCTTC
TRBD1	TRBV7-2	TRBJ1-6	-	CASSLGDRVSSPLHF	TGTGCCAGCAGCTTAGGAGACAGGGTGTCTTCACCCCTCCACTTT
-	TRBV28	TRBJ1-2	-	CASRFAGVGDGYTF	TGTGCCAGCAGATTCGCAGGGGTCGGAGATGGCTACACCTTC
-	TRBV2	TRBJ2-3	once	CASRATVTRADTQYF	TGTGCCAGCAGGGCCACAGTAACTAGGGCAGATACGCAGTATTTT
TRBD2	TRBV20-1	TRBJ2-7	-	CSASLAGDYEQYF	TGCAGTGCTAGTCTGGCGGGGGATTACGAGCAGTACTTC
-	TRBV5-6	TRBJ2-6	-	CASTHRAAGANVLTF	TGTGCCAGCACCCACAGGGCGGCTGGGGCCAACGTCCTGACTTTC
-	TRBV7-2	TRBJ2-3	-	CASSLLVTDTQYF	TGTGCCAGCAGCTTATTAGTTACAGATACGCAGTATTTT
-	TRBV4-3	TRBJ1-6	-	CASSQETGAIGSPLHF	TGCGCCAGCAGCCAAGAGACTGGGGCGATAGGGTCACCCCTCCACTTT
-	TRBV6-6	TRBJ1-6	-	CASRDTANSPLHF	TGTGCCAGCAGGGACACCGCTAATTCACCCCTCCACTTT
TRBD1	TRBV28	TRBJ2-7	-	CASSGTGSYEQYF	TGTGCCAGCAGCGGGACAGGGTCCTACGAGCAGTACTTC
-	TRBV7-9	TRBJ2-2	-	CASPNPLDKNTGELFF	TGTGCCAGCCCAAACCCCTTGGACAAGAACACCGGGGAGCTGTTTTTT
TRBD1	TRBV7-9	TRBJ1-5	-	CASTSQGDEQPQHF	TGTGCCAGCACCAGTCAGGGGGATGAGCAGCCCCAGCATTTT
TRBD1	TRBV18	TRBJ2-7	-	CASSLKPGTGPAHPYEQYF	TGTGCCAGCTCACTAAAACCCGGGACAGGGCCTGCTCACCCCTACGAGCAGTACTTC
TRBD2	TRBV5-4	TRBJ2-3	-	CASSRRLAGATDTQYF	TGTGCCAGCAGCCGACGACTAGCGGGAGCCACAGATACGCAGTATTTT